Sequencing of this T cell receptor (beta chain) was carried out in a study of cytomegalovirus exposure and HLA in healthy donors. Study outcomes and limitations: The study put under 200 TCR beta chains on its list as cytomegalovirus-associated.

PCR was performed using 60 Vbeta and 13 Jbeta primers. Clones were read by immunoSEQ multiplex PCR, and TCRdb kept only the in-frame ones, dropping some. The sample has 120,000 or so clones, 66% seen once. The CDR3 length is 11 residues. Germline V gives CDR1 LGHNT, CDR2 FRNRAP. The sample holds a few counts of this clone. Its antigen is unidentified. Germline is not matched at one junction end, which may reflect a read error. J is TRBJ1-1 and V is TRBV12-5; D unclear. This TCR was sampled from a man between 18 and 29 years old in good health and CMV-seronegative. Input material: PBMCs. The CDR3 loop reads CASGLVPAVIF. CDR3 bases: TGTGCTAGTGGTTTGGTACCAGCGGTGATCTTT. The full variable domain, rest sourced from reference TRBV12-5 and TRBJ1-1, is DARVTQTPRHKVTEMGQEVTMRCQPILGHNTVFWYRQTMMQGLELLAYFRNRAPLDDSGMPKDRFSAEMPDATLATLKIQPSEPRDSAVYFCASGLVPAVIFGQGTRLTVV.